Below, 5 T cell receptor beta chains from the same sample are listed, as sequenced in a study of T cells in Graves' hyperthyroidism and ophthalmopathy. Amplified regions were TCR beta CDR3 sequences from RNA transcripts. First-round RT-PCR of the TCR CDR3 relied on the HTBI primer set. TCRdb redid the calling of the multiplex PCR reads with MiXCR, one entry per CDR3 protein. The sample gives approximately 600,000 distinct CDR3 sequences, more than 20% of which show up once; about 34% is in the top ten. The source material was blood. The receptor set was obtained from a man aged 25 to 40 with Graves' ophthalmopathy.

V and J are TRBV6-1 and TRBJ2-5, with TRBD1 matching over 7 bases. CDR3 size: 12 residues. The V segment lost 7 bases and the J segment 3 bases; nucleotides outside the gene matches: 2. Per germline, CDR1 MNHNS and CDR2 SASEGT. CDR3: CASTTGEETQYF. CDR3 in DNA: TGTGCCAGCACCACAGGGGAAGAGACCCAGTACTTC.

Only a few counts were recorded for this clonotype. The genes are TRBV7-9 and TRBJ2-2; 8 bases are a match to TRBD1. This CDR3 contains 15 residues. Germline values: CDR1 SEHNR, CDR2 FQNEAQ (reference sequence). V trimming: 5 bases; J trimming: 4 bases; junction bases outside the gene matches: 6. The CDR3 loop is CASSTGQDGTGELFF. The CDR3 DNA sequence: TGTGCCAGCAGCACGGGACAGGACGGCACCGGGGAGCTGTTTTTT. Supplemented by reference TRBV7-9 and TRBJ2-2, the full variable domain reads DTGVSQNPRHKITKRGQNVTFRCDPISEHNRLYWYRQTLGQGPEFLTYFQNEAQLEKSRLLSDRFSAERPKGSFSTLEIQRTEQGDSAMYLCASSTGQDGTGELFFGEGSRLTVL.

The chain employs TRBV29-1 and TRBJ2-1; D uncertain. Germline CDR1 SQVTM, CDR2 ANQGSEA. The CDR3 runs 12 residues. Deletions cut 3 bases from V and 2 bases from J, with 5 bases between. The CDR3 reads CSVDLPYNEQFF. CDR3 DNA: TGCAGCGTTGATCTGCCCTACAATGAGCAGTTCTTC.

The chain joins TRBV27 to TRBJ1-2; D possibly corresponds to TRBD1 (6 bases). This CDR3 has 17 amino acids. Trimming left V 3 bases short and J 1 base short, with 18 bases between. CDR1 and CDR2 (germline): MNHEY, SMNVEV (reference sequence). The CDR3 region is CASSFTAGGPINYGYTF. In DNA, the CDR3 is TGTGCCAGCAGTTTTACCGCTGGGGGCCCCATTAACTATGGCTACACCTTC.

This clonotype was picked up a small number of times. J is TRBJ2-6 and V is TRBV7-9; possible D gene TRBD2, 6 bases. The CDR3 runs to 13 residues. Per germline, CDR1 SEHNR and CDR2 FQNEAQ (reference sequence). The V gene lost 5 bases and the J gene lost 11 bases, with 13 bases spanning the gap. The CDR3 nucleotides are TGTGCCAGCAGCCCCCCGGGACTTGACGTCCTGACTTTC. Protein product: CASSPPGLDVLTF.